These 22 T cell receptor beta chains were sequenced from one sample in a study of T cells after yellow fever vaccination. TCRdb analysed the 5' RACE reads with MiXCR anew, one entry per CDR3 protein. The sample records 600,000 to 750,000 distinct CDR3 sequences, more than 9% being singletons. The sequenced sample was PBMCs, obtained on the day of the yellow fever booster vaccination. These receptors came from a man aged 25-45 years who received the YFV17D yellow fever vaccine.

This clonotype was seen a handful of times. V and J are TRBV4-3 and TRBJ2-7; D not certain. The CDR3 has 17 amino acids. Germline loops: CDR1 LGHNA, CDR2 YSLEER. Trimming stripped 4 bases from V and 2 bases from J, with 21 bases between. CDR3 in amino acids: CASSLAPPGQPAYEQYF. CDR3 DNA: TGCGCCAGCAGCCTCGCCCCCCCCGGGCAGCCGGCCTACGAGCAGTACTTC.

The V call is TRBV9, the J call TRBJ2-5, with D possibly TRBD2 on 5 matching bases. Germline V lookup: CDR1 SGDLS, CDR2 YYNGEE. The CDR3 covers 14 residues. Trimming took off 2 bases at V and 2 bases at J, with 10 bases between the two ends. In DNA form, the CDR3 reads TGTGCCAGCAGCGTTTCAGCGGATCAAGAGACCCAGTACTTC. This encodes CASSVSADQETQYF.

This clonotype appeared a few times. This CDR3 reads CASSREQYNEQFF. CDR3 nucleotide sequence: TGTGCCAGCAGCCGAGAACAGTACAATGAGCAGTTCTTC. The chain combines TRBV4-2 with TRBJ2-1; D gene unclear. CDR3 length: 13 residues. Germline V CDR1 and CDR2: LGHNA, YNFKEQ. Trimming took 4 bases from V and 4 from J, leaving 8 bases between them.

The chain combines TRBV9 with TRBJ1-4; TRBD1 matches at 9 bases. The J segment lost 8 bases and the V segment lost 2 bases, leaving 10 bases of the junction unmatched. Germline loops: CDR1 SGDLS, CDR2 YYNGEE. The CDR3 runs to 16 residues. The CDR3 loop reads CASSVGTGRTAEKLFF. Written as DNA, the CDR3 is TGTGCCAGCAGCGTGGGGACAGGGAGGACAGCGGAAAAACTGTTTTTT.

This clonotype was observed a handful of times. The chain carries TRBV12-3 or TRBV12-4 and TRBJ2-5; a possible D gene is TRBD2 (5 bases). There are 14 residues in the CDR3. Trimming left V 3 bases short and J 0 bases short, with 8 bases between. The chain's CDR3 is CASSFGSYQETQYF. CDR3 nucleotide sequence: TGTGCCAGCAGTTTTGGGAGCTACCAAGAGACCCAGTACTTC.

This clonotype has just a few counts. The V gene is TRBV7-2, the J gene TRBJ1-5; TRBD1 agrees at 7 bases. This CDR3 spans 13 amino acids. Trimming at V came to 5 bases and at J to 5 bases, leaving 3 bases not matched to a gene. Germline loops: CDR1 SGHTA, CDR2 FQGNSA. The CDR3 nucleotides are TGTGCCAGCAGCCCGGACAGGTATCAGCCCCAGCATTTT. It specifies CASSPDRYQPQHF.

The chain combines TRBV7-2 with TRBJ1-2; the D is unclear. This CDR3 has 13 residues. V lost 7 bases and J lost 5, with 14 bases in between. CDR1 and CDR2 (germline): SGHTA, FQGNSA. In DNA form, the CDR3 reads TGTGCCAGCATCGGGCTGTCAGAGTATGGCTACACCTTC. This encodes CASIGLSEYGYTF.

The rearrangement links TRBV20-1 to TRBJ2-1; a possible D gene is TRBD1 (6 bases). The V and J ends lost 0 bases and 2 bases respectively, with 11 bases between them. Germline V gene data show CDR1 as DFQATT and CDR2 as SNEGSKA (reference sequence). This CDR3 is 15 amino acids long. The CDR3 bases are TGCAGTGCTAGAGATTTAGGGGGAACCTACAATGAGCAGTTCTTC. Translation: CSARDLGGTYNEQFF.

The chain uses TRBV20-1 and TRBJ2-1; D is tentatively TRBD1 or TRBD2 (5 bases each). This CDR3 has 14 residues. Germline V gene sequence: CDR1 DFQATT, CDR2 SNEGSKA (reference sequence). V was pared by 5 bases and J by 1 base, with 12 bases between. CDR3 in DNA: TGCAGTGCTGGGGACCGATTATCCTACAATGAGCAGTTCTTC. Residues: CSAGDRLSYNEQFF.

J is TRBJ1-5 and V is TRBV30, with no clear D. Germline V gene data show CDR1 as GTSNPN and CDR2 as SVGIG (reference sequence). Deletions cut 3 bases from V and 6 bases from J, with 12 bases between. CDR3 length: 13 residues. Written as DNA, the CDR3 is TGTGCCTGGAGCGGAGGGCTTGGTCAGCCCCAGCATTTT. Encoded protein: CAWSGGLGQPQHF.

This clonotype was seen a few times. The chain links TRBV4-3 to TRBJ2-1; possibly TRBD1 or TRBD2 for D (6 bases each). Deletions cut 3 bases from V and 8 bases from J, with 14 bases between. Looked up from germline, CDR1 is LGHNA and CDR2 is YSLEER. The length of the CDR3 is 14 residues. Written as DNA, the CDR3 is TGCGCCAGCAGCCATATTTCCGGGGGCGATGAGCAGTTCTTC. Residues: CASSHISGGDEQFF.

This clonotype occurred many times. The chain is built from TRBV7-2 and TRBJ2-3, with 7 bases fitting TRBD1. The CDR3 sequence is 13 residues long. CDR1 and CDR2 from the germline V gene are SGHTA and FQGNSA. V shed 5 bases, J shed 3 bases, and the junction held 2 bases outside the gene matches. The CDR3 here is CASSVRGTDTQYF. In DNA, the CDR3 is TGTGCCAGCAGCGTCAGGGGGACAGATACGCAGTATTTT.

This clonotype was picked up one time. An end of the junction differs from the germline gene, which may be a read error. The CDR3 DNA is TGTGCCAGCAGCCAAGCCTACAAGCAGTACTTC. This translates into CASSQAYKQYF. The rearrangement uses TRBV3-1 and TRBJ2-7; D ambiguous. Per germline, CDR1 LGHDT and CDR2 YNNKEL (reference sequence). The CDR3 loop spans 11 amino acids.

The chain links TRBV12-3 or TRBV12-4 to TRBJ1-3, with 10 bases identical to TRBD1. The CDR3 runs to 15 residues. V lost 7 bases and J lost 3; bases outside the gene matches: 6. The DNA of the CDR3 is TGTGCCAGCAAGCCCGACAGGGGGCTTGGAAACACCATATATTTT. This translates into CASKPDRGLGNTIYF.

This clonotype was picked up a small number of times. The chain joins TRBV7-2 to TRBJ2-7, with D perhaps matching TRBD1 or TRBD2 (5 bases each). The CDR3 extends over 13 amino acids. The germline V gene encodes CDR1 SGHTA and CDR2 FQGNSA. The V end was cut by 5 bases, the J end by 7 bases, with 15 bases between. The CDR3 region is CASSPIRGSEQYF. The CDR3, as DNA: TGTGCCAGCAGCCCCATTCGGGGCTCTGAGCAGTACTTC.

V usage is TRBV27 and J usage is TRBJ2-5; D may be TRBD1 (6 bases). This CDR3 contains 16 residues. With 5 bases removed from V and 2 bases from J, the gap between germline ends came to 18 bases. Germline loops: CDR1 MNHEY, CDR2 SMNVEV (reference sequence). The CDR3 DNA reads TGTGCCAGCAGTGCCGGGACACCCCTCACGCAAGAGACCCAGTACTTC. Translation: CASSAGTPLTQETQYF.

There are a few counts of this clonotype. This rearrangement joins TRBV20-1 to TRBJ2-1, with TRBD2 matching over 9 bases. With V trimmed by 3 bases and J by 8 bases, 17 bases remained unmatched. The CDR3 runs 17 residues. The germline CDR1 and CDR2 sequences are DFQATT and SNEGSKA (reference sequence). CDR3 bases: TGCAGTGCTAGGACGGAAGAGCGGGAGGTCCCTTGGTATGAGCAGTTCTTC. Protein sequence: CSARTEEREVPWYEQFF.

On this clonotype: Germline is not matched at one junction end, which may reflect a read error. The J gene is TRBJ2-3, the V gene TRBV7-6; D unresolved. The germline gives CDR1 SGHVS, CDR2 FNYEAQ. The CDR3 runs 11 residues. Written as DNA, the CDR3 is TGTGTCAGCATGGTTGGAGATACGCAGTATTTT. Translation: CVSMVGDTQYF.

This clonotype was found a few times. The chain uses TRBV12-3 or TRBV12-4 and TRBJ2-1; 12 bases line up with TRBD2. The CDR3 totals 17 residues. With 6 bases clipped from V and 2 bases from J, the junction kept 8 bases outside the gene matches. The CDR3, as DNA: TGTGCCAGCAGCTCGCGACTAGCGGGAGTCCCCTACAATGAGCAGTTCTTC. Translated, it gives CASSSRLAGVPYNEQFF.

This clonotype came up a few times. The J gene is TRBJ1-6, the V gene TRBV20-1, with D maybe TRBD1 (5 bases). The germline V gene encodes CDR1 DFQATT and CDR2 SNEGSKA (reference sequence). This CDR3 has 17 residues. The ends were cut back, 6 bases at V and 5 bases at J, with 23 bases in the middle. CDR3: CSAQSEGPTFNNSPLHF. CDR3 coding DNA: TGCAGTGCCCAGTCGGAGGGGCCCACATTTAATAATTCACCCCTCCACTTT.

V and J are TRBV7-2 and TRBJ1-2, with D uncertain. Deletions cut 3 bases from V and 4 bases from J, with 15 bases between. This CDR3 contains 15 residues. CDR1 SGHTA and CDR2 FQGNSA come from the germline V gene. The CDR3 loop reads CASSLGSHQLYGYTF. The CDR3 nucleotides are TGTGCCAGCAGCTTGGGGTCCCACCAACTCTATGGCTACACCTTC.

This clonotype has more than one count but fewer than ten. This chain connects TRBV5-6 to TRBJ1-2, with TRBD1 as a possible D gene (5 bases). This CDR3 has 14 residues. CDR1 is SGHDT, CDR2 YYEEEE, per germline. Trimming shortened V by 4 bases and J by 1 base, and 11 bases separated the two germline ends. CDR3 protein: CASSVGRFNYGYTF. DNA of the CDR3: TGTGCCAGCAGCGTGGGACGGTTTAACTATGGCTACACCTTC.